These 17 T cell receptor beta chains were all obtained from the same sample, sequenced in a study of blood T cell repertoires in COVID-19. The table came from immunoSEQ multiplex PCR; TCRdb's copy has only in-frame clones and leaves some out. The sample includes around 68,000 clones, 85% to 90% of them seen just once. The material sequenced was peripheral blood. Receptor source: a man aged 45-65 years with acute or convalescent COVID-19.

This clone was counted only a few times. The rearrangement links TRBV4-3 to TRBJ1-2; D is perhaps TRBD1 (5 bases). CDR1 is LGHNA, CDR2 YSLEER, per germline. This CDR3 has 15 amino acids. Trimming cost V 4 bases and J 4 bases, with 16 bases left between them. CDR3 protein: CASSPGVGLSYGYTF. CDR3 nucleotides: TGCGCCAGCAGCCCTGGGGTGGGGCTTAGCTATGGCTACACCTTC.

This clone has a handful of counts. J is TRBJ1-5 and V is TRBV15; possible D gene TRBD1, 5 bases. Trimming cost V 4 bases and J 7 bases, with 17 bases left between them. CDR3 length: 15 residues. Germline V gene sequence: CDR1 LNHNV, CDR2 YYDKDF (reference sequence). The CDR3 DNA sequence: TGTGCCACCAGCACCAGCATGGGGCCCAGCCAGCCCCAGCATTTT. This sequence encodes CATSTSMGPSQPQHF.

In this sample, this clone turned up once. The J gene is TRBJ2-7, the V gene TRBV6-2 or TRBV6-3, with TRBD1 matching 7 bases. The CDR3 is 13 residues long. J lost 3 bases, V lost 2 bases, and 1 base had no gene match. In germline, CDR1 is MNHEY, CDR2 SVGEGT. CDR3 residues: CASSYDRVYEQYV. The CDR3 DNA is TGTGCCAGCAGTTACGACAGGGTCTACGAGCAGTACGTC.

The gene calls are TRBV7-9 and TRBJ2-1; D call uncertain. This CDR3 comprises 14 residues. V lost 4 bases, J lost 3 bases, and 10 bases lay in between. CDR1 is SEHNR and CDR2 is FQNEAQ in the germline V gene (reference sequence). CDR3 DNA: TGTGCCAGCAGCTCCTGGGCCGACTACAATGAGCAGTTCTTC. Protein product: CASSSWADYNEQFF.

In this sample, this clone turned up once. V and J are TRBV7-2 and TRBJ1-2; the match to TRBD1 covers 7 bases. The CDR3 consists of 14 residues. The ends lost 3 bases at V and 0 bases at J; junction bases unmatched: 1. CDR1 is SGHTA and CDR2 is FQGNSA in the germline V gene. CDR3 DNA sequence: TGTGCCAGCAGCTTGGGACAGACTAACTATGGCTACACCTTC. It encodes CASSLGQTNYGYTF.

V and J are TRBV5-1 and TRBJ2-2, with D possibly being TRBD2 (7 bases). This CDR3 is 15 amino acids long. Trimming took off 7 bases at V and 3 bases at J, with 16 bases between the two ends. Germline loops: CDR1 SGHRS, CDR2 YFSETQ. In DNA, the CDR3 is TGCGCCAGCGCCCCCGACGGGGGGCACACCGGGGAGCTGTTTTTT. Translating it yields CASAPDGGHTGELFF.

The rearrangement joins TRBV24-1 to TRBJ2-2; tentatively, D is TRBD1 (6 bases). CDR1 and CDR2 (germline): KGHDR, SFDVKD. The V gene lost 1 base and the J gene lost 4 bases, with 15 bases spanning the gap. The CDR3 spans 17 residues. Written as DNA, the CDR3 is TGTGCCACCAGTGATTTATGGCCAACAGGGTTCACCGGGGAGCTGTTTTTT. Amino acids: CATSDLWPTGFTGELFF.

The chain carries TRBV19 and TRBJ2-1; D unresolved. The CDR3 loop spans 14 amino acids. CDR1 is LNHDA, CDR2 SQIVND, per germline (reference sequence). Between the trimmed V and J ends, which lost 6 bases and 5 bases, there was a span of 14 bases. The CDR3 DNA reads TGTGCCAGTAGGACGGTGAGCGCTAACAATGAGCAGTTCTTC. Encoded protein: CASRTVSANNEQFF.

This clone was seen only once. The chain has TRBV7-9 and TRBJ1-1; D uncertain. V lost 5 bases, J lost 3 bases, and 7 bases lay in between. This CDR3 contains 12 residues. Germline V gene data show CDR1 as SEHNR and CDR2 as FQNEAQ (reference sequence). CDR3 protein: CASSGRHTEAFF. The CDR3 nucleotides read TGTGCCAGCAGCGGGCGCCACACTGAAGCTTTCTTT. Full variable domain (missing parts from reference TRBV7-9 and TRBJ1-1): DTGVSQNPRHKITKRGQNVTFRCDPISEHNRLYWYRQTLGQGPEFLTYFQNEAQLEKSRLLSDRFSAERPKGSFSTLEIQRTEQGDSAMYLCASSGRHTEAFFGQGTRLTVV.

In this sample, this clone turned up once. V is TRBV6-2 or TRBV6-3 and J is TRBJ2-6; a weak D match, TRBD1 (5 bases). CDR3 size: 18 residues. CDR1 is MNHEY, CDR2 SVGEGT, per germline. Trimming removed 10 bases at V and 0 bases at J, with 22 bases between. The DNA of the CDR3 is TGTGCCACCAGCCGGCCAGGGCGAGGTAGCTCTGGGGCCAACGTCCTGACTTTC. It encodes CATSRPGRGSSGANVLTF.

CDR3 protein: CASSLPAGGRNQPQHF. CDR3 nucleotide sequence: TGTGCCAGCAGCTTGCCGGCAGGGGGACGCAATCAGCCCCAGCATTTT. The chain uses TRBV5-8 and TRBJ1-5; TRBD1 agrees at 7 bases. The CDR3 extends over 16 amino acids. The junction had 6 bases not matched to a gene; V was cut back by 1 base and J by 2 bases. Looked up from germline, CDR1 is SGHTS and CDR2 is YDEGEE. The variable domain in full, completed from reference TRBV5-8 and TRBJ1-5, reads EAGVTQSPTHLIKTRGQQATLRCSPISGHTSVYWYQQALGLGLQFLLWYDEGEERNRGNFPPRFSGRQFPNYSSELNVNALELEDSALYLCASSLPAGGRNQPQHFGDGTRLSIL.

The chain is built from TRBV25-1 and TRBJ2-3, with 11 bases matching TRBD1. Germline V gene data show CDR1 as MGHDK and CDR2 as SYGVNS. The CDR3 length is 16 residues. V lost 4 bases and J lost 3; bases outside the gene matches: 6. CDR3 in amino acids: CASSAAGTGGTDTQYF. CDR3 coding DNA: TGTGCCAGCAGTGCCGCCGGGACAGGGGGTACAGATACGCAGTATTTT.

V and J are TRBV28 and TRBJ2-7; the match to TRBD1 covers 12 bases. The V gene's germline CDR1 is MDHEN and CDR2 SYDVKM. Trimming cost V 2 bases and J 5 bases; bases outside gene matches: 4. The CDR3 spans 15 residues. The CDR3 sequence: CASSLRGTGGNEQYF. DNA of the CDR3: TGTGCCAGCAGTTTACGCGGGACAGGGGGCAACGAGCAGTACTTC.

The chain has TRBV12-3 or TRBV12-4 and TRBJ2-3; D is perhaps TRBD1 (6 bases). CDR3 size: 13 residues. V lost 6 bases, J lost 1 base, and 8 bases lay in between. The CDR3 DNA is TGTGCCAGCAGGGACAGCGGCACAGATACGCAGTATTTT. It encodes CASRDSGTDTQYF.

V usage is TRBV5-6 and J usage is TRBJ2-7; D perhaps matches TRBD2 (5 bases). V was pared by 4 bases and J by 3 bases, with 14 bases between. The CDR3 covers 14 residues. Germline V gene data show CDR1 as SGHDT and CDR2 as YYEEEE. In DNA form, the CDR3 reads TGTGCCAGCAGCGCCCGTTGGCGGGTCTACGAGCAGTACTTC. Its translation is CASSARWRVYEQYF.

This clone was seen more than once but under ten times. The chain recombines TRBV6-4 with TRBJ2-1; 8 nucleotides line up with TRBD1. V shed 5 bases and J 5 bases; nucleotides not matched to a gene: 11. This CDR3 is 16 amino acids long. Germline V gives CDR1 MRHNA, CDR2 SNTAGT. The CDR3 nucleotides read TGTGCCAGCAGTCCTGAATCCGGGACAGGCAACAATGAGCAGTTCTTC. It specifies CASSPESGTGNNEQFF.

The V call is TRBV19, the J call TRBJ2-3; TRBD1 aligns across 7 bases. The V segment lost 6 bases and the J segment 5 bases; nucleotides outside the gene matches: 8. The CDR3 has 14 amino acids. From germline, CDR1 is LNHDA and CDR2 SQIVND (reference sequence). Here the CDR3 DNA reads TGTGCCAGTAGCCCAGGGGGATTACAAGATACGCAGTATTTT. It specifies CASSPGGLQDTQYF.